This T cell receptor beta chain was retrieved from a study of CD8+CD57+ T cells in acquired aplastic anemia. The patients chosen for sequencing had shown expansion of CD8+CD57+ cells (detected by flow cytometry). Among the patients, none had received any therapy at the time of blood sampling. Genomic DNA, serving as template, underwent TCR beta VDJ and CDR3 profiling. TCRdb processed the reads anew with MiXCR; each CDR3 protein has one entry. Of around 150,000 distinct CDR3 sequences listed, over 55% are singletons. This clonotype came up a few times. The CDR3 is 15 amino acids. Trimming took 4 bases from V and 8 from J, leaving 21 bases between them. Germline lookup yields CDR1 SQVTM and CDR2 ANQGSEA.

The chain is built from TRBV29-1 and TRBJ2-1; D not resolved. Sequenced: sorted CD4+, CD8+, or CD8+CD57+ T cells (not recorded which) from PBMCs. The receptor was isolated from a human donor with aplastic anemia. The CDR3 spells CSVGFLSSLGDEQFF. DNA of the CDR3: TGCAGCGTTGGTTTTCTCTCCTCCTTAGGCGATGAGCAGTTCTTC.